This T cell receptor beta chain came from a study of T cell repertoires in cytomegalovirus infection (dated by TCRdb to between 2018 and 2020). For the study in its entirety: The peptide stimulations were aimed at well-studied HLA-B-restricted epitopes as well as recently identified HLA-C-restricted CMV epitopes, whose presentation resists viral immunomodulation. Because public TCR beta signatures pointed to carriage of CMV infection together with the matching HLA type, the HLA type of each donor mattered for the analysis. What the authors observed across the whole study: Carriers of CMV infection plus the relevant HLA type were discriminated by the cumulative frequency of public TCR beta family members in the study cohort and in an independent roughly 370-donor cohort. The ex vivo response was dominated by HLA-C-restricted CMV-specific TCR beta clonotypes, and the single most frequent clonotype in two of eight donors was supplied by these HLA-C-restricted clonotypes.

The label giving this sample's treatment or condition can be read as: in vitro stimulation with specific CMV peptide epitopes to enrich CMV-specific T cells. The sequencer listed for this sample is Illumina HiSeq 1500. Through fastp at Q25 and MiXCR, TCRdb rebuilt clones from the public reads, retaining in-frame beta chains. When rows share a CDR3 protein, they turn into one entry using the most common DNA and genes. The sample records around 100,000 distinct CDR3 sequences, over 40% of which are singletons. About two thirds of the sample rests with the top ten. V has 2 bases trimmed and J has 3 bases trimmed; junction bases matching no gene number 6. CDR1 is given as SGHKS and CDR2 as YYEKEE, both from the germline V gene (reference sequence). Counted from cysteine to phenylalanine, this CDR3 has 16 amino acids. Of the read, only the CDR3 DNA is kept; its 48 bases are in frame from base 1. As to this clonotype: Its antigen is not yet known. It has no much larger one-base neighbor in the sample; base qualities were not kept.

The receptor's source is a human donor in good health (CMV status not recorded). Some clones in this sample may be carry-over from other donors' samples. Source: CD8+ T cells from cultured PBMCs, taken from culture after CMV antigen stimulation. This sequence uses TRBV5-5 and TRBJ1-5, with 9 junctional bases fitting TRBD1. The CDR3 loop reads CASSFTGGAVNQPQHF. At the DNA level, the sequence is TGTGCCAGCAGCTTTACAGGGGGCGCGGTCAATCAGCCCCAGCATTTT.